A selection of T cell receptor beta chains follows, all from one sample in a study of beta chain features in type 1 diabetes. The method was immunoSEQ multiplex PCR; TCRdb's version includes in-frame clones alone and lacks a portion of them. The table has under 250,000 clones, 13% to 15% seen once. Sequences were obtained from naive CD4+ T cells from blood. The receptors derive from a woman aged 35 to 49 in good health. CDR3s include the opening cysteine and the closing phenylalanine or tryptophan. A D gene is named only where the DNA matches it firmly. Clone sizes are given selectively: once, few, many, or a class where the clone is expanded.

few	TRBD1	TRBJ2-1	TRBV5-1	TGCGCCAGCAGCTCGGGACAGGGGGCTTTCGATGAGCAGTTCTTC	CASSSGQGAFDEQFF
few	.	TRBJ1-2	TRBV5-1	TGCGCCAGCAGCTTAAACACTAACTATGGCTACACCTTC	CASSLNTNYGYTF
.	TRBD1	TRBJ1-5	TRBV6-5	TGTGCCAGCAGGACAGGGATTCAGCCCCAGCATTTT	CASRTGIQPQHF
.	.	TRBJ2-2	TRBV7-8	TGTGCCAGCAGCTTAGCGTCTAGCCCCGCGAACACCGGGGAGCTGTTTTTT	CASSLASSPANTGELFF
.	TRBD2	TRBJ2-1	TRBV5-1	TGCGCCAGCAGCTTGGTAGCGGGGGTCTACAATGAGCAGTTCTTC	CASSLVAGVYNEQFF
.	.	TRBJ2-2	TRBV12-5	TGTGCTAGTGGTTTGGTCGGGAGCGGGGAGCTGTTTTTT	CASGLVGSGELFF
.	.	TRBJ1-1	TRBV19	TGTGCCAGTAGCGCATCAGGAAATCTGAACACTGAAGCTTTCTTT	CASSASGNLNTEAFF
.	.	TRBJ1-5	TRBV6-5	TGTGCCAGCAGTTACCGGTCAGGGTCCCGGCATTTT	CASSYRSGSRHF
once	.	TRBJ2-3	TRBV6-5	TGTGCCAGCACCCTAGGACTTAGCACAGATACGCAGTATTTT	CASTLGLSTDTQYF
.	TRBD2	TRBJ2-3	TRBV5-1	TGCGCCAGCCTAGCGGGGGCGCATTTCACAGATACGCAGTATTTT	CASLAGAHFTDTQYF
few	.	TRBJ2-5	TRBV10-3	TGTGCCATGGCCTCGGGACAAGGCCAAGAGACCCAGTACTTC	CAMASGQGQETQYF
.	.	TRBJ1-2	TRBV19	TGTGCCAGTAGAGGGTCGGGGGTCGGATATGGCTACACCTTC	CASRGSGVGYGYTF
few	TRBD2	TRBJ2-7	TRBV7-2	TGTGCCAGCAGCGTTAGTGCAAGCCGCGGGGGGGGGTCCTACGAGCAGTACTTC	CASSVSASRGGGSYEQYF
.	TRBD1	TRBJ1-4	TRBV6-5	TGTGCCAGCAGTTACTTCCGGGACAGTGAAAAACTGTTTTTT	CASSYFRDSEKLFF
.	TRBD2	TRBJ2-1	TRBV6-6	TGTGCCAGCAGCCTACCGGCGGCGGGGGGGCGAAATGAGCAGTTCTTC	CASSLPAAGGRNEQFF
.	.	TRBJ1-2	TRBV10-3	TGTGCCAACCGGGGGGAGGGAGTTCATGGCTACACCTTC	CANRGEGVHGYTF
.	.	TRBJ2-7	TRBV18	TGTGCCAGCTCACCCTATAGACAGAGTTCCTACGAGCAGTACTTC	CASSPYRQSSYEQYF
.	.	TRBJ2-5	TRBV5-4	TGTGCCAGCAGCTTTTTAGGGGAAGAGACCCAGTACTTC	CASSFLGEETQYF
.	TRBD2	TRBJ2-3	TRBV9	TGTGCCAGCAGCGTAGTTGCTAGCGGGGCGTTCGATACGCAGTATTTT	CASSVVASGAFDTQYF
.	TRBD2	TRBJ2-1	TRBV14	TGTGCCTGCAGCGAAGGTGTCCCACTAGCGGGGGTAGCAAATGAGCAGTTCTTC	CACSEGVPLAGVANEQFF
few	TRBD1	TRBJ1-4	TRBV25-1	TGTGCCAGCACATCCACAGGGGGCGCAAATGAAAAACTGTTTTTT	CASTSTGGANEKLFF
.	.	TRBJ1-1	TRBV19	TGTGCCAGTAGAGAGCAGGGGATGGGGAACACTGAAGCTTTCTTT	CASREQGMGNTEAFF
few	TRBD1	TRBJ2-1	TRBV18	TGTGCCAGCTCACCACCGAATAGTGGGGACAGGGGCTACAATGAGCAGTTCTTC	CASSPPNSGDRGYNEQFF
few	.	TRBJ1-6	TRBV7-2	TGTGCCAGCAGCTTAGGTGTGGGAGCCTCCTATAATTCACCCCTCCACTTT	CASSLGVGASYNSPLHF
few	TRBD1	TRBJ1-6	TRBV9	TGTGCCAGCAGCGTAGCTACAGGGGGTGGTTCACCCCTCCACTTT	CASSVATGGGSPLHF
few	TRBD2	TRBJ2-2	TRBV25-1	TGTGCCAGCAGGCCCCCGGGACTATACACCGGGGAGCTGTTTTTT	CASRPPGLYTGELFF
.	TRBD1	TRBJ1-6	TRBV18	TGTGCCAGCTCCAGCCAAGACAGGGGGGGTTCGTTGATCCACTTT	CASSSQDRGGSLIHF
.	.	TRBJ2-7	TRBV19	TGTGCCAGCAGACAGAGAAACTCCTACGAGCAGTACTTC	CASRQRNSYEQYF
few	TRBD1	TRBJ2-1	TRBV4-1	TGCGCCAGCAGCCAAGACCGGGACAGAGTTTACAATGAGCAGTTCTTC	CASSQDRDRVYNEQFF
.	TRBD2	TRBJ2-1	TRBV2	TGTGCCGGGTCCGGGACTAGCTTCGCGAATGAGCAGTTCTTC	CAGSGTSFANEQFF
few	.	TRBJ1-4	TRBV2	TGTGCCAGCAGTGAGTGGGAGAAACTGTTTTTT	CASSEWEKLFF
few	.	TRBJ1-3	TRBV18	TGTGCCAGCTCACCACCGAGCGTCTCTGGAAACACCATATATTTT	CASSPPSVSGNTIYF
.	TRBD2	TRBJ2-5	TRBV6-1	TGTGCCAGCAGTGTAAGTGGTCGCCTAGCGGGACAAGAGACCCAGTACTTC	CASSVSGRLAGQETQYF
.	.	TRBJ2-2	TRBV5-1	TGCGCCAGCAGCTTGGAGGGAGTAACCGGGGAGCTGTTTTTT	CASSLEGVTGELFF
few	.	TRBJ2-7	TRBV13	TGTGCCAGCAGCTTAAGACTAACTTACGAGCAGTACTTC	CASSLRLTYEQYF
few	.	TRBJ2-7	TRBV4-3	TGCGCCAGCAGCCAAGAACGAGTCGCTCCCTACGAGCAGTACTTC	CASSQERVAPYEQYF
few	.	TRBJ2-2	TRBV7-2	TGTGCCAGCAGTAAGGTTAAGTGGAGAGGGCCCTACGGGGAGCTGTTTTTT	CASSKVKWRGPYGELFF
few	TRBD1	TRBJ1-4	TRBV25-1	TGTGCCAGCAGTGAATCCTACAGGGGCCCGAATGAAAAACTGTTTTTT	CASSESYRGPNEKLFF
.	TRBD1	TRBJ1-2	TRBV7-9	TGTGCCAGCAGCTTAGAGGGACAGGGTCTGGTCTACACCTTC	CASSLEGQGLVYTF
.	TRBD1	TRBJ1-1	TRBV6-5	TGTGCCAGCAGCTTGGACAGGGTAAGGACTGAAGCTTTCTTT	CASSLDRVRTEAFF
.	.	TRBJ2-1	TRBV13	TGTGCCAGCAGCCCCGAACGCAGGGGTTACGGCAATGAGCAGTTCTTC	CASSPERRGYGNEQFF
few	TRBD1	TRBJ2-7	TRBV6-5	TGTGCCAGCAGTTCGACAGGGAGCTCCTACGAGCAGTACTTC	CASSSTGSSYEQYF
.	TRBD1	TRBJ1-4	TRBV9	TGTGCCAGCGGGAAGGGGGCGGGTGAAAAACTGTTTTTT	CASGKGAGEKLFF
.	TRBD2	TRBJ2-7	TRBV5-1	TGCGCCAGCAGCTTGGGGGGGGGAACAGCCTACGAGCAGTACTTC	CASSLGGGTAYEQYF
few	.	TRBJ1-2	TRBV7-9	TGTGCCAGCAGCTACGAGACAGGACTCTACACCTTC	CASSYETGLYTF
few	.	TRBJ1-2	TRBV7-2	TGTGCCAGCAGCTTAGCTGGGAGGGGAGGCCTTGGCTACACCTTC	CASSLAGRGGLGYTF